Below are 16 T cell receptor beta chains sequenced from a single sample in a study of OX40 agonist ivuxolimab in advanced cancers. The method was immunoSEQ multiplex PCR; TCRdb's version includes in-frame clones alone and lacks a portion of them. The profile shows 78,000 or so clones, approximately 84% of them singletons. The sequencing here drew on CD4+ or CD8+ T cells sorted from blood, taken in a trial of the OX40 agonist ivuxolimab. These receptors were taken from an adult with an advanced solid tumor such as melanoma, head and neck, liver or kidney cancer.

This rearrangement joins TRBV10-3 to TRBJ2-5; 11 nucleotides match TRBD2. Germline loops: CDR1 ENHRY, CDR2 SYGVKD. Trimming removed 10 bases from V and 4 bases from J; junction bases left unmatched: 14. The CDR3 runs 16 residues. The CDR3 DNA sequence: TGTGCCACCCGTCCCGGGACTAGCGGCGGGGGAGAGACCCAGTACTTC. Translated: CATRPGTSGGGETQYF.

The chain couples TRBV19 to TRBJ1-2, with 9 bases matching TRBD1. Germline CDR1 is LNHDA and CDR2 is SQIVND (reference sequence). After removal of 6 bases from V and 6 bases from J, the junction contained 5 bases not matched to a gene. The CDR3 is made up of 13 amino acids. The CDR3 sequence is CASRGQGSDGYTF. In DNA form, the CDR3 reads TGTGCCAGTAGAGGACAGGGGTCGGATGGCTACACCTTC.

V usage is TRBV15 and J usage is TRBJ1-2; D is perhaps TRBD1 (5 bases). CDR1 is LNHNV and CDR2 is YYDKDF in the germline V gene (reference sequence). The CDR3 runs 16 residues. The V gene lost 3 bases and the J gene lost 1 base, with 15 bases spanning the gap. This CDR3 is CATSRTAGKFNYGYTF. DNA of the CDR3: TGTGCCACCAGCAGGACCGCAGGGAAATTTAACTATGGCTACACCTTC.

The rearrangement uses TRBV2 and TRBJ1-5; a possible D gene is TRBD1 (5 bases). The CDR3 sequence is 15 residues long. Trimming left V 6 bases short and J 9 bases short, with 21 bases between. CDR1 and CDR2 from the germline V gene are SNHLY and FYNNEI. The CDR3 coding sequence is TGTGCCAGCAGCCTCACAGAGAAAGGGGTTGGGCCCCAGCATTTT. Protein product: CASSLTEKGVGPQHF.

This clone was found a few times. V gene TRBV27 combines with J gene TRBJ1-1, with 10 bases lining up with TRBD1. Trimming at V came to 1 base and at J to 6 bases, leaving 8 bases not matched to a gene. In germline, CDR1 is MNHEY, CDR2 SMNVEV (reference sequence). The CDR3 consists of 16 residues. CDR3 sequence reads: CASSLFGTGASSEAFF. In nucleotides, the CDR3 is TGTGCCAGCAGTTTATTCGGGACAGGGGCCTCCTCTGAAGCTTTCTTT.

The CDR3: CASSTWTGNAFF. CDR3 bases: TGTGCCAGTAGTACCTGGACAGGGAACGCTTTCTTT. The chain uses TRBV19 and TRBJ1-1, with TRBD1 identical over 8 bases. Unmatched junction bases numbered 6, after V lost 4 bases and J lost 11 bases. The CDR3 totals 12 residues. The germline V gene encodes CDR1 LNHDA and CDR2 SQIVND (reference sequence).

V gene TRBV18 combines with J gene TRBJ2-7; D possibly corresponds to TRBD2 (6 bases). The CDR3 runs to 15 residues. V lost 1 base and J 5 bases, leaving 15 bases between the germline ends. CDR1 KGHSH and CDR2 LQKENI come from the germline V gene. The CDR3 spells CASSPQGTPLNEQYF. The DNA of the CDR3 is TGTGCCAGCTCACCACAAGGGACTCCGTTAAACGAGCAGTACTTC.

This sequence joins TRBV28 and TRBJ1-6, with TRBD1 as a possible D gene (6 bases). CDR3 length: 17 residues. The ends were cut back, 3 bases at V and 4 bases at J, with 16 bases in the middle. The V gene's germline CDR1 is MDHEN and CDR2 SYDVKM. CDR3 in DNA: TGTGCCAGCAGTTTTAAAGGGGGAGGCGGGTATAATTCACCCCTCCACTTT. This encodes CASSFKGGGGYNSPLHF.

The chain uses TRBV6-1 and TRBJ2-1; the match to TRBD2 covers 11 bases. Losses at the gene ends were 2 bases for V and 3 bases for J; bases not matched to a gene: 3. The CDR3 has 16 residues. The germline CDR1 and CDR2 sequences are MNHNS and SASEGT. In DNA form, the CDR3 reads TGTGCCAGCAGTGAATATGGACTAGCGGGCTACAATGAGCAGTTCTTC. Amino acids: CASSEYGLAGYNEQFF.

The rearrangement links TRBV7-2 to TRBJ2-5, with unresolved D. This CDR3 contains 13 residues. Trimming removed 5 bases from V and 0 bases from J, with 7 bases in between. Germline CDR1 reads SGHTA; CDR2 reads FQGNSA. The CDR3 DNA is TGTGCCAGCAGCGGACCGTACCAAGAGACCCAGTACTTC. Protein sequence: CASSGPYQETQYF. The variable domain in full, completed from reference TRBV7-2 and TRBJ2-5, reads GAGVSQSPSNKVTEKGKDVELRCDPISGHTALYWYRQSLGQGLEFLIYFQGNSAPDKSGLPSDRFSAERTGGSVSTLTIQRTQQEDSAVYLCASSGPYQETQYFGPGTRLLVL.

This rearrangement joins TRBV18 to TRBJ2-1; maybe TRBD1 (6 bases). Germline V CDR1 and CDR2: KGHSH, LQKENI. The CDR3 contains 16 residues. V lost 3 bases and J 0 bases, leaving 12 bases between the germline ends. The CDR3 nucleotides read TGTGCCAGCTCACCCCAACAGGGAAGCTCCTACAATGAGCAGTTCTTC. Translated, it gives CASSPQQGSSYNEQFF. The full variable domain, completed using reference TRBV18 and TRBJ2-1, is NAGVMQNPRHLVRRRGQEARLRCSPMKGHSHVYWYRQLPEEGLKFMVYLQKENIIDESGMPKERFSAEFPKEGPSILRIQQVVRGDSAAYFCASSPQQGSSYNEQFFGPGTRLTVL.

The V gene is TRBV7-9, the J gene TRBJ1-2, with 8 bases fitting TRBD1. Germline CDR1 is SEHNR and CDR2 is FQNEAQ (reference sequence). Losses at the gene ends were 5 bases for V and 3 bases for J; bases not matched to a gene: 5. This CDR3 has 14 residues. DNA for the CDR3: TGTGCCAGCAGCCCAGGGGGCAGGGACTATGGCTACACCTTC. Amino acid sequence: CASSPGGRDYGYTF.

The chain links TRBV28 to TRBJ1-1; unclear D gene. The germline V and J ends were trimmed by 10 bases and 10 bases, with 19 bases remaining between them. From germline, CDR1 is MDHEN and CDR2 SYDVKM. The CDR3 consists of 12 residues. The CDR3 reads CATLQLGVGAFF. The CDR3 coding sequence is TGTGCCACCCTTCAACTGGGAGTGGGAGCTTTCTTT.

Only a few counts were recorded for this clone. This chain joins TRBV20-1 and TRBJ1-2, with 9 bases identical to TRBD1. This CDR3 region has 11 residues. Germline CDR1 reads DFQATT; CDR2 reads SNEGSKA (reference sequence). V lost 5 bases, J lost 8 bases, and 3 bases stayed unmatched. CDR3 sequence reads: CSADRGEGYTF. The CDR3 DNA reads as TGCAGTGCTGACAGGGGGGAAGGCTACACCTTC.

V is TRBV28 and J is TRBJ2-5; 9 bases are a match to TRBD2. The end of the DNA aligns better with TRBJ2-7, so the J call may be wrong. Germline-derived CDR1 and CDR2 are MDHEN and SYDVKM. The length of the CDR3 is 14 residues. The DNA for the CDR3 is TGTGCCAGCAGTTTAGGACTAGCGTTCTACGAGCAGTACTTC. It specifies CASSLGLAFYEQYF.

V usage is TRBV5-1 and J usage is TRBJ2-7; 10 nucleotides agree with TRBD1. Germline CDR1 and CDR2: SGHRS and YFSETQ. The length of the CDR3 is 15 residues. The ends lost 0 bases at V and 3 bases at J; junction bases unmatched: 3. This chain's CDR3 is CASSLVGQGVYEQYF. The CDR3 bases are TGCGCCAGCAGCTTGGTTGGACAGGGGGTCTACGAGCAGTACTTC.